This T cell receptor (beta chain) was identified in a study of T cell responses to AZD1222 COVID-19 vaccine. Measured with immunoSEQ multiplex PCR; TCRdb has only the in-frame clones, and not every one. This table holds 95,000 to 100,000 clones, more than 70% found once. About this clone: The antigen is unknown.

Germline CDR1 and CDR2: SGHAT and FQDESV (reference sequence). The CDR3 is made up of 14 amino acids. The trim removed 5 bases at V and 3 bases at J, leaving 5 bases unmatched. Points from the study as a whole: It should be noted that donors were predominantly white British and more often female, and clonal diversity was possibly underestimated. Spike-specific TCR breadth and depth both grew after two AZD1222 doses. Repertoire collection took place solely once the T cell response had peaked.

The clonotype originates from an adult in good health. The J gene is TRBJ2-5, the V gene TRBV11-1; TRBD1 matches 8 bases. The sample in question was peripheral blood, obtained on day 0 of AZD1222 vaccination. The CDR3 here is CASSHQGAEETQYF. In DNA, the CDR3 is TGTGCCAGCAGCCATCAGGGGGCTGAAGAGACCCAGTACTTC.